Presented here are 14 T cell receptor beta chains from one specimen sequenced in a study of cytomegalovirus exposure and HLA in healthy donors. The primer mix had 60 Vbeta and 13 Jbeta primers. Sequencing was performed with immunoSEQ multiplex PCR; in TCRdb, only in-frame clones are kept and a portion is missing. This sample contains some 62,000 clones. Material: PBMCs. These receptors were collected from a man aged 30-40 years in good health and CMV-seropositive.

About this clone itself: The junction differs from germline at one of its ends, possibly a read error. V is TRBV5-6 and J is TRBJ1-6, with 8 bases lining up with TRBD1. CDR1 is SGHDT and CDR2 is YYEEEE in the germline V gene. This CDR3 is 14 amino acids long. For the CDR3, the DNA is TGTGCCAGCAGCCGGGACAGGTATAGTTCACCCCTCCACTTT. It yields the protein CASSRDRYSSPLHF. Combining the CDR3 with reference TRBV5-6 and TRBJ1-6 gives the whole variable domain DAGVTQSPTHLIKTRGQQVTLRCSPKSGHDTVSWYQQALGQGPQFIFQYYEEEERQRGNFPDRFSGHQFPNYSSELNVNALLLGDSALYLCASSRDRYSSPLHFGNGTRLTVT.

As for this clone: The junction departs from germline at one end; a sequencing error may be responsible. The DNA for the CDR3 is TGTGCCAGCAGTCAAATGATTGAGGACACTGAAGATTTCTTT. It specifies CASSQMIEDTEDFF. The chain carries TRBV6-1 and TRBJ1-1; D may be TRBD1 (5 bases). The CDR3 is made up of 14 amino acids. Germline V gives CDR1 MNHNS, CDR2 SASEGT.

The chain links TRBV30 to TRBJ1-4; TRBD1 agrees at 8 bases. With 2 bases clipped from V and 4 bases from J, the junction kept 9 bases outside the gene matches. The length of the CDR3 is 16 residues. Germline CDR1 reads GTSNPN; CDR2 reads SVGIG (reference sequence). CDR3 amino acids: CAWSMNRGSYNEKLFF. Written as DNA, the CDR3 is TGTGCCTGGAGTATGAACAGGGGGAGTTATAATGAAAAACTGTTTTTT.

The V gene is TRBV2, the J gene TRBJ2-7, with 11 positions matching TRBD2. The V segment lost 5 bases and the J segment 6 bases; nucleotides outside the gene matches: 18. Per the germline V gene, CDR1 is SNHLY and CDR2 is FYNNEI. The CDR3 is made up of 18 amino acids. The CDR3 nucleotides are TGTGCCAGCAGTCTCCGGACTAGCGGGCACCCCAGTGGAGCCGAGCAGTACTTC. Translation: CASSLRTSGHPSGAEQYF.

V usage is TRBV4-1 and J usage is TRBJ2-1; no clear D. CDR1 MGHRA and CDR2 YSYEKL come from the germline V gene. Trimming took 8 bases from V and 1 from J, leaving 9 bases between them. The CDR3 is 13 amino acids. CDR3 residues: CASGFFSYNEQFF. As DNA, the CDR3 is TGCGCCAGCGGCTTTTTTTCCTACAATGAGCAGTTCTTC.

This chain connects TRBV11-2 to TRBJ2-5, with 9 bases identical to TRBD1. The CDR3 loop spans 15 amino acids. Germline trimming cut 1 base from V and 5 bases from J; bases unmatched to any gene: 5. Germline V gene sequence: CDR1 SGHAT, CDR2 FQNNGV. Written as DNA, the CDR3 is TGTGCCAGCAGCTTAGGTGGACAGGGGAGGGAGACCCAGTACTTC. Its translation is CASSLGGQGRETQYF.

The chain has TRBV5-1 and TRBJ1-6, with 8 positions matching TRBD1. J gave up 10 bases and V 0 bases, and 3 bases lay outside the gene matches. In germline, CDR1 is SGHRS, CDR2 YFSETQ. The CDR3 contains 14 residues. Here the CDR3 DNA reads TGCGCCAGCAGCTTGGGGACAGGGAACTCACCCCTCCACTTT. This encodes CASSLGTGNSPLHF.

The chain recombines TRBV18 with TRBJ1-1, with D possibly being TRBD1 (5 bases). Germline V lookup: CDR1 KGHSH, CDR2 LQKENI. The V and J ends lost 6 bases and 1 base respectively, with 18 bases between them. This CDR3 is 16 amino acids long. The CDR3 loop reads CASSPSGIRGNTEAFF. In DNA form, the CDR3 reads TGTGCCAGCTCGCCCTCAGGGATCCGTGGGAACACTGAAGCTTTCTTT.

The chain links TRBV6-1 to TRBJ1-1; D perhaps matches TRBD1 (5 bases). Looked up from germline, CDR1 is MNHNS and CDR2 is SASEGT. This CDR3 has 14 residues. V gave up 5 bases and J gave up 5 bases, with 15 bases separating them. CDR3 coding DNA: TGTGCCAGCAGTTATAGTAGGGGTAGTACTGAAGCTTTCTTT. Protein sequence: CASSYSRGSTEAFF.

The genes are TRBV4-1 and TRBJ2-3, with a tentative D call TRBD2 (6 bases). Trimming stripped 2 bases from V and 1 base from J, with 10 bases between. The CDR3 has 15 residues. Per germline, CDR1 MGHRA and CDR2 YSYEKL. CDR3 in DNA: TGCGCCAGCAGCCAACCGGGACTCCGCACAGATACGCAGTATTTT. It codes for CASSQPGLRTDTQYF.

Turning to this clone: A junction end diverges from the germline sequence, so it may reflect a read error. CDR3 residues: CASMLARGMVADKQYF. DNA for the CDR3: TGTGCCAGCATGCTGGCCAGGGGAATGGTCGCAGATAAGCAGTATTTT. The chain uses TRBV7-9 and TRBJ2-3, with TRBD1 as a possible D gene (6 bases). Germline-derived CDR1 and CDR2 are SEHNR and FQNEAQ (reference sequence). CDR3 size: 16 residues.

The J gene is TRBJ2-1, the V gene TRBV29-1; perhaps TRBD2 as D (5 bases). CDR3 length: 12 residues. Germline V gene lookup returns CDR1 SQVTM and CDR2 ANQGSEA. V was pared by 6 bases and J by 3 bases, with 9 bases between. The CDR3 coding sequence is TGCAGCGTGGTCGGGAACTACAATGAGCAGTTCTTC. It yields the protein CSVVGNYNEQFF.

The V gene is TRBV18, the J gene TRBJ2-7; the match to TRBD2 covers 15 bases. V trimming: 6 bases; J trimming: 4 bases; junction bases outside the gene matches: 10. The CDR3 covers 17 residues. Germline CDR1 KGHSH, CDR2 LQKENI. The CDR3 loop is CASSPGTSGRIGYEQYF. The CDR3 coding sequence is TGTGCCAGCTCGCCCGGGACTAGCGGGAGGATCGGGTACGAGCAGTACTTC.

This chain joins TRBV6-1 and TRBJ2-2, with TRBD1 identical over 9 bases. This CDR3 region has 15 residues. Germline V gene data show CDR1 as MNHNS and CDR2 as SASEGT. The V segment lost 4 bases and the J segment 5 bases; nucleotides outside the gene matches: 5. CDR3 sequence: CASSGGQGWTGELFF. The CDR3, as DNA: TGTGCCAGCAGTGGGGGACAGGGCTGGACCGGGGAGCTGTTTTTT.